Listed below are T cell receptor beta chains from one sample, sequenced in a study of CD8 T cells in ankylosing spondylitis. Via MiXCR, TCRdb re-called the 5' RACE reads, giving one row per CDR3 protein. The repertoire consists of 250,000 to 400,000 distinct CDR3 sequences, with around a tenth occurring once and the leading ten covering 8% to 9.5%. The sequenced sample consisted of blood, either unsorted or a sorted T cell fraction (not recorded which). The source is a female donor with ankylosing spondylitis or in good health (not recorded which). The CDR3 runs from the conserved cysteine through the conserved F or W. The order of the fields is D gene, clone size, J gene, V gene, CDR3 DNA, CDR3 protein. D genes are given only for firm matches. Some rows have no size entry. The others give once, few or many, or a class for an expanded clone.

d_call: -
clone_size: -
j_call: TRBJ2-3
v_call: TRBV28
cdr3_nt: TGTGCCAGCAGTTTAATTCCTGGTAGCGGTGCAGATACGCAGTATTTT
cdr3_aa: CASSLIPGSGADTQYF

d_call: -
clone_size: -
j_call: TRBJ2-6
v_call: TRBV11-3
cdr3_nt: TGTGCCAGCAGTCGTGACGGCTCTGGGGCCAACGTCCTGACTTTC
cdr3_aa: CASSRDGSGANVLTF

d_call: -
clone_size: few
j_call: TRBJ2-1
v_call: TRBV4-2
cdr3_nt: TGTGCCAGCAGCCAAGCCCTAGTGAATGAGCAGTTCTTC
cdr3_aa: CASSQALVNEQFF

d_call: -
clone_size: few
j_call: TRBJ2-2
v_call: TRBV5-1
cdr3_nt: TGCGCCAGCAGCCAGGGTCCGGCTGGCACCGGGGAGCTGTTTTTT
cdr3_aa: CASSQGPAGTGELFF

d_call: -
clone_size: many
j_call: TRBJ2-3
v_call: TRBV5-5
cdr3_nt: TGTGCCAGCAGCCTCATGACAGATACGCAGTATTTT
cdr3_aa: CASSLMTDTQYF

d_call: TRBD2
clone_size: few
j_call: TRBJ2-1
v_call: TRBV7-2
cdr3_nt: TGTGCCAGCAGCTTCCCCGTTAACCTAGCGGAGAACAATGAGCAGTTCTTC
cdr3_aa: CASSFPVNLAENNEQFF

d_call: TRBD1
clone_size: many
j_call: TRBJ2-7
v_call: TRBV11-2
cdr3_nt: TGTGCCAGCAGGGCAGGGGGAAGGTCCTACGAGCAGTACTTC
cdr3_aa: CASRAGGRSYEQYF

d_call: -
clone_size: -
j_call: TRBJ2-7
v_call: TRBV4-1
cdr3_nt: TGCGCCAGCAGCCAAGTTTCGGCAGGGGTACTCGAGCAGTACTTC
cdr3_aa: CASSQVSAGVLEQYF

d_call: TRBD1
clone_size: many
j_call: TRBJ2-1
v_call: TRBV5-1
cdr3_nt: TGCGCCAGCAAACCCGGGGACAGGGGGGATGAGCAGTTCTTC
cdr3_aa: CASKPGDRGDEQFF

d_call: TRBD1
clone_size: many
j_call: TRBJ2-3
v_call: TRBV7-9
cdr3_nt: TGTGCCAGCAGCTTAGAGACAGGGGCAGATACGCAGTATTTT
cdr3_aa: CASSLETGADTQYF

d_call: TRBD2
clone_size: -
j_call: TRBJ2-7
v_call: TRBV3-1
cdr3_nt: TGTGCCAGCAGCCATCGGCGGGGATGGGGGGGCGAGCAGTACTTC
cdr3_aa: CASSHRRGWGGEQYF

d_call: -
clone_size: few
j_call: TRBJ1-3
v_call: TRBV20-1
cdr3_nt: TGCAGTGCTAGAGTCGCCCAGGGGTTGGGAAACACCATATATTTT
cdr3_aa: CSARVAQGLGNTIYF

d_call: TRBD1
clone_size: many
j_call: TRBJ1-1
v_call: TRBV20-1
cdr3_nt: TGCAGTGCTAGAGATCCAGGGGGTACGAACACTGAAGCTTTCTTT
cdr3_aa: CSARDPGGTNTEAFF

d_call: TRBD1
clone_size: -
j_call: TRBJ2-5
v_call: TRBV20-1
cdr3_nt: TGCAGTGCTAGAGCGACAGGGAGAGAGACCCAGCACTTC
cdr3_aa: CSARATGRETQHF

d_call: TRBD2
clone_size: many
j_call: TRBJ2-7
v_call: TRBV9
cdr3_nt: TGTGCCAGCAGCAAACGACATGGGGGGGTGGGCGAGCAGTACTTC
cdr3_aa: CASSKRHGGVGEQYF

d_call: TRBD2
clone_size: once
j_call: TRBJ2-3
v_call: TRBV28
cdr3_nt: TGTGCCAGCAGTTTATACCCCCGTCTAGCGGGGGAGGCAGATACGCAGTATTTT
cdr3_aa: CASSLYPRLAGEADTQYF

d_call: -
clone_size: many
j_call: TRBJ1-1
v_call: TRBV24-1
cdr3_nt: TGTGCCACCAGTGATAGAAGGGGCGCTGAAGCTTTCTTT
cdr3_aa: CATSDRRGAEAFF

d_call: TRBD2
clone_size: many
j_call: TRBJ2-3
v_call: TRBV20-1
cdr3_nt: TGCAGTGCAACTAGCGGGGGGGTCCAAGATACGCAGTATTTT
cdr3_aa: CSATSGGVQDTQYF

d_call: -
clone_size: many
j_call: TRBJ1-2
v_call: TRBV7-9
cdr3_nt: TGTGCCAGCACCCAAAGGGCGGGCTATGGCTACACCTTC
cdr3_aa: CASTQRAGYGYTF

d_call: -
clone_size: many
j_call: TRBJ1-5
v_call: TRBV4-2
cdr3_nt: TGTGCCAGCAGCCAAGGGGAGGGAGGATATCAGCCCCAGCATTTT
cdr3_aa: CASSQGEGGYQPQHF

d_call: -
clone_size: many
j_call: TRBJ2-5
v_call: TRBV28
cdr3_nt: TGTGCCAGCAGTTCAAGACTAGTTCAAGAGACCCAGTACTTC
cdr3_aa: CASSSRLVQETQYF

d_call: TRBD1
clone_size: once
j_call: TRBJ2-5
v_call: TRBV20-1
cdr3_nt: TGCAGTGCCACCGGGACAGGGGGGACTTGGATCGAGACCCAGTACTTC
cdr3_aa: CSATGTGGTWIETQYF

d_call: TRBD2
clone_size: many
j_call: TRBJ2-1
v_call: TRBV6-5
cdr3_nt: TGTGCCAGCAGTTACGGGACTAGCGGGAGGTGGTTCTCTGAGGAGCAGTTCTTC
cdr3_aa: CASSYGTSGRWFSEEQFF

d_call: TRBD2
clone_size: many
j_call: TRBJ2-2
v_call: TRBV6-1
cdr3_nt: TGTGCCAGCAGACCTGGACTAGCGGGAGGGCCCGGGGAGCTGTTTTTT
cdr3_aa: CASRPGLAGGPGELFF

d_call: -
clone_size: many
j_call: TRBJ2-1
v_call: TRBV28
cdr3_nt: TGTGCCAGCAGCCACAACCAATACAATGAGCAGTTCTTC
cdr3_aa: CASSHNQYNEQFF

d_call: -
clone_size: many
j_call: TRBJ2-7
v_call: TRBV20-1
cdr3_nt: TGCAGTGCTAGAGGTCACCACAGGGCCTACGAGCAGTACTTC
cdr3_aa: CSARGHHRAYEQYF

d_call: TRBD2
clone_size: -
j_call: TRBJ2-2
v_call: TRBV5-5
cdr3_nt: TGTGCCAGCAGGGGAGGGGCCCGGGAGCTGTTTTTT
cdr3_aa: CASRGGARELFF

d_call: -
clone_size: few
j_call: TRBJ2-3
v_call: TRBV5-6
cdr3_nt: TGTGCCAGCAGCTTGTCCTCGTCGATACTCACAGATACGCAGTATTTT
cdr3_aa: CASSLSSSILTDTQYF

d_call: -
clone_size: many
j_call: TRBJ1-3
v_call: TRBV20-1
cdr3_nt: TGCAGTGCTAGAGATCCGGACAGAGGAAACACCATATATTTT
cdr3_aa: CSARDPDRGNTIYF

d_call: TRBD2
clone_size: few
j_call: TRBJ2-5
v_call: TRBV30
cdr3_nt: TGTGCCGGGAGATTCCGGGAGGGGAACCAAGAGACCCAGTACTTC
cdr3_aa: CAGRFREGNQETQYF

d_call: TRBD1
clone_size: -
j_call: TRBJ2-2
v_call: TRBV6-1
cdr3_nt: TGTGCCGCCAGACAGGGCTCGAACACCGGGGAGCTGTTTTTT
cdr3_aa: CAARQGSNTGELFF

d_call: TRBD1
clone_size: -
j_call: TRBJ1-6
v_call: TRBV30
cdr3_nt: TGTGCCTGGAACAGCGGACAGGGGTTTAATTCACCCCTCCACTTT
cdr3_aa: CAWNSGQGFNSPLHF

d_call: -
clone_size: -
j_call: TRBJ2-3
v_call: TRBV10-3
cdr3_nt: TGTGCCATCAGTGAGTCGATTTCAGGGGCAGATACGCAGTATTTT
cdr3_aa: CAISESISGADTQYF

d_call: -
clone_size: -
j_call: TRBJ2-7
v_call: TRBV7-2
cdr3_nt: TGTGCCAGCAGCCGAACCCTCTACGAGCAGTACTTC
cdr3_aa: CASSRTLYEQYF

d_call: TRBD1
clone_size: many
j_call: TRBJ1-1
v_call: TRBV20-1
cdr3_nt: TGCAGTGCTAGTCCCCCGACAGGGAGGACTGAAGCTTTCTTT
cdr3_aa: CSASPPTGRTEAFF

d_call: -
clone_size: many
j_call: TRBJ1-6
v_call: TRBV5-1
cdr3_nt: TGCGCCAGCAGCTTGGAAACAGCCTATAATTCACCCCTCCACTTT
cdr3_aa: CASSLETAYNSPLHF

d_call: TRBD1
clone_size: few
j_call: TRBJ2-5
v_call: TRBV6-5
cdr3_nt: TGTGCCAGCAGTTACTCGACAGGGAAGGGGGAGACCCAGTACTTC
cdr3_aa: CASSYSTGKGETQYF

d_call: -
clone_size: many
j_call: TRBJ2-5
v_call: TRBV24-1
cdr3_nt: TGTGCCACCAGTGACCCAGCACGGGAGACCCAGTACTTC
cdr3_aa: CATSDPARETQYF

d_call: TRBD1
clone_size: -
j_call: TRBJ2-3
v_call: TRBV5-1
cdr3_nt: TGCGCCAGCAGCTTGGGACAGGGGAGCCTAATCACAGATACGCAGTATTTT
cdr3_aa: CASSLGQGSLITDTQYF

d_call: TRBD2
clone_size: -
j_call: TRBJ2-3
v_call: TRBV3-1
cdr3_nt: TGTACCCTCTGCTGTATGAGGGGAATAGCGAGCGGGGTAGATACGCAGTATTTT
cdr3_aa: CTLCCMRGIASGVDTQYF

d_call: -
clone_size: many
j_call: TRBJ1-1
v_call: TRBV10-2
cdr3_nt: TGCGCCAGCGTGTTATTCGGGCTAACTAACACTGAAGCTTTCTTT
cdr3_aa: CASVLFGLTNTEAFF

d_call: -
clone_size: many
j_call: TRBJ2-2
v_call: TRBV5-1
cdr3_nt: TGCGCCAGCAGCTTGGATGCCAGGGTAGCCACCGGGGAGCTGTTTTTT
cdr3_aa: CASSLDARVATGELFF

d_call: -
clone_size: many
j_call: TRBJ2-1
v_call: TRBV12-3/TRBV12-4
cdr3_nt: TGTGCCAGCAGCCAACCGGGACCGATCAATGAGCAGTTCTTC
cdr3_aa: CASSQPGPINEQFF

d_call: TRBD1
clone_size: once
j_call: TRBJ1-5
v_call: TRBV5-5
cdr3_nt: TGTGCCAGCGGTACCGGGACAGATTATCAGCCCCAGCATTTT
cdr3_aa: CASGTGTDYQPQHF

d_call: TRBD1
clone_size: many
j_call: TRBJ2-3
v_call: TRBV28
cdr3_nt: TGTGCCAGCAGCCTCCGGGGCAGGGGGCTGGATACGCAGTATTTT
cdr3_aa: CASSLRGRGLDTQYF

d_call: -
clone_size: many
j_call: TRBJ1-1
v_call: TRBV5-1
cdr3_nt: TGCGCCAGCAGGGCCGTTACGAACACTGAAGCTTTCTTT
cdr3_aa: CASRAVTNTEAFF

d_call: -
clone_size: -
j_call: TRBJ1-5
v_call: TRBV12-3/TRBV12-4
cdr3_nt: TGTGCCAGCAGTTTGGGGCTCTTCGATCAGCCCCAGCATTTT
cdr3_aa: CASSLGLFDQPQHF

d_call: -
clone_size: many
j_call: TRBJ1-5
v_call: TRBV24-1
cdr3_nt: TGTGCCAAGGGACGGCCCAATCAGCCCCAGCATTTT
cdr3_aa: CAKGRPNQPQHF

d_call: TRBD1
clone_size: -
j_call: TRBJ1-2
v_call: TRBV5-5
cdr3_nt: TGTGCCAGCACGGACGGGACAGCTAAAAACTATGGCTACACCTTC
cdr3_aa: CASTDGTAKNYGYTF

d_call: -
clone_size: -
j_call: TRBJ2-1
v_call: TRBV27
cdr3_nt: TGTGCCAGCAGCCTATCGGGGGCTAGTTTAGTCGTTGGTGAGCAGTTCTTC
cdr3_aa: CASSLSGASLVVGEQFF

d_call: -
clone_size: many
j_call: TRBJ2-1
v_call: TRBV2
cdr3_nt: TGTGCCAGCAGCGGGGACACCTACAATGAGCAGTTCTTC
cdr3_aa: CASSGDTYNEQFF

d_call: -
clone_size: few
j_call: TRBJ2-7
v_call: TRBV7-2
cdr3_nt: TGTGCCAGCAGCGAGGCAGCCTTCTACGAGCAGTACTTC
cdr3_aa: CASSEAAFYEQYF

d_call: -
clone_size: many
j_call: TRBJ2-7
v_call: TRBV28
cdr3_nt: TGTGCCAGCAGTTTAAGGGGGAAGGGGGGCTACGAGCAGTACTTC
cdr3_aa: CASSLRGKGGYEQYF

d_call: -
clone_size: few
j_call: TRBJ2-6
v_call: TRBV7-9
cdr3_nt: TGTGCCGCCGGGGGCCTCTCTGGGGCCAACGTCCTGACTTTC
cdr3_aa: CAAGGLSGANVLTF

d_call: -
clone_size: many
j_call: TRBJ2-7
v_call: TRBV20-1
cdr3_nt: TGCAGTGCTAGAGTCCGAACTGCTACCTACGAGCAGTACTTC
cdr3_aa: CSARVRTATYEQYF

d_call: -
clone_size: many
j_call: TRBJ2-5
v_call: TRBV5-6
cdr3_nt: TGTGCCAGCAGCTCCCAGAACCAAGAGACCCAGTACTTC
cdr3_aa: CASSSQNQETQYF

d_call: -
clone_size: many
j_call: TRBJ2-3
v_call: TRBV10-3
cdr3_nt: TGTGCCATCAGGGAATCACAGGGTAAACGGACAGATACGCAGTATTTT
cdr3_aa: CAIRESQGKRTDTQYF

d_call: TRBD1
clone_size: many
j_call: TRBJ2-3
v_call: TRBV20-1
cdr3_nt: TGCAGTGCCCGGGACAGGCGGACGACAGATACGCAGTATTTT
cdr3_aa: CSARDRRTTDTQYF

d_call: -
clone_size: many
j_call: TRBJ1-2
v_call: TRBV5-5
cdr3_nt: TGTGCCAGCAGCTTGGTTGGCCCAGCTAACTATGGCTACACCTTC
cdr3_aa: CASSLVGPANYGYTF

d_call: -
clone_size: many
j_call: TRBJ2-2
v_call: TRBV24-1
cdr3_nt: TGTGCCACCAAGGGAGAGGTCACCGGGGAGCTGTTTTTT
cdr3_aa: CATKGEVTGELFF